This T cell receptor (beta chain) is drawn from a study of blood T cell repertoires in COVID-19. In the authors' workflow: Using reference gene primer amplification, nucleated cell counts were estimated. Using immunoSEQ multiplex PCR, the repertoire was profiled, and TCRdb retains in-frame clones only, with some absent. V and J calls and clone size are as listed in that table; D and trimming were resolved from the DNA. The data contain fewer than 500,000 clones, roughly 80% of them seen just once; the ten biggest clones take up approximately 1%. The CDR3 has 14 residues. Germline loops: CDR1 SNHLY, CDR2 FYNNEI. V was pared by 6 bases and J by 4 bases, with 3 bases of the junction left unmatched.

V usage is TRBV2 and J usage is TRBJ1-6; 7 nucleotides align to TRBD1. Sequencing was performed on peripheral blood. The receptor was derived from a human donor with acute or convalescent COVID-19. The donor label of this sample is uncertain. This chain's CDR3 is CASRGQQYNSPLHF. The DNA for the CDR3 is TGTGCCAGCAGGGGACAGCAATATAATTCACCCCTCCACTTT.